This TCR beta chain was sequenced in a study of T cells in women clearing cervical HPV infection. Broader study findings: TRBV6-7 abundance was lower in cases than controls (around 0.1% versus 0.15%). Unknown T-cell numbers per sample may underlie the richness differences. CIN3+ cases had significantly higher TCR repertoire richness than controls, but evenness did not differ.

About this clone: Its matching antigen is unknown. The read comes to an end 3 residues before the CDR3 does, leaving the germline J gene to fill in the end.

Trimming cost V 6 bases and J 4 bases, with 16 bases left between them. The CDR3 is made up of 15 amino acids. Germline assignment: CDR1 MNHEY and CDR2 SVGEGT. Only in-frame clones appear in the TCRdb table, and some are missing; sequencing was by immunoSEQ multiplex PCR. The clone table shows 23,000 or so clones, with the ten largest holding less than 3.5%. The clonotype comes from a woman aged 18-70 years with a cervical HPV16 infection that either progressed to CIN3+ or cleared (not recorded which). This rearrangement joins TRBV6-2 or TRBV6-3 to TRBJ1-3; a possible D gene is TRBD1 (5 bases). The source material was blood buffy coat. CDR3 sequence: CASRLIQGSGNTIYF. The covered CDR3 bases are TGTGCCAGCAGGCTGATCCAGGGATCGGGAAACACC.